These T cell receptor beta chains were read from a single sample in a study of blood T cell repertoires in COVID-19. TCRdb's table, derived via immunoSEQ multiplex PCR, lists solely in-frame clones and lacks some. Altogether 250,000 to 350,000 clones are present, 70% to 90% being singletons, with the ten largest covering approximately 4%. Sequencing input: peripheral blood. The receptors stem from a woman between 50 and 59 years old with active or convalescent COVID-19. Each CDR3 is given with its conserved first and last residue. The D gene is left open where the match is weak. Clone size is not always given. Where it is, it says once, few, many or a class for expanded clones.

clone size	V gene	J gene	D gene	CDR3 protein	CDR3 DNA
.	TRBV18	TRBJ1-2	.	CASSPVTSDGYTF	TGTGCCAGCTCACCAGTGACTTCGGATGGCTACACCTTC
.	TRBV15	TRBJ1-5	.	CATSTRSNQPQHF	TGTGCCACCAGCACTCGGAGCAATCAGCCCCAGCATTTT
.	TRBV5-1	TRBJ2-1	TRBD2	CASSSSGGAGNEQFF	TGCGCCAGCAGTTCGAGCGGGGGGGCCGGCAATGAGCAGTTCTTC
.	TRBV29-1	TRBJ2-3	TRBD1	CSAGQGHTDTQYF	TGCAGCGCTGGACAGGGCCACACAGATACGCAGTATTTT
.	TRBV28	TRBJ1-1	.	CASSLGSAAMNTEAFF	TGTGCCAGCAGTTTAGGTTCAGCGGCTATGAACACTGAAGCTTTCTTT
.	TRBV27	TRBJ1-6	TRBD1	CASSRIGGQGNSPLHF	TGTGCCAGCAGTAGAATAGGGGGACAGGGAAATTCACCCCTCCACTTT
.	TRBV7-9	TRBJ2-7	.	CASTPASSWYEQYF	TGTGCCAGCACCCCGGCTAGTTCTTGGTACGAGCAGTACTTC
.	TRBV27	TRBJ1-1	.	CASSFSPQQNTEAFF	TGTGCCAGCAGTTTCTCCCCCCAACAGAACACTGAAGCTTTCTTT
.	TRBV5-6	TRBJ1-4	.	CASSGGGNEKLFF	TGTGCCAGCAGCGGTGGAGGTAATGAAAAACTGTTTTTT
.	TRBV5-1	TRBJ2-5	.	CASIMGHNQETQYF	TGCGCCAGCATCATGGGGCATAACCAAGAGACCCAGTACTTC
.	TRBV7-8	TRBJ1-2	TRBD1	CASSWDRVSGYTF	TGTGCCAGCAGCTGGGACAGGGTCAGTGGCTACACCTTC
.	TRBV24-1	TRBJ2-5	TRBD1	CATSDSGTGIGETQYF	TGTGCCACCAGTGATTCCGGGACAGGGATTGGGGAGACCCAGTACTTC
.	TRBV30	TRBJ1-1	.	CAQYPGHSREGTEAFF	TGTGCCCAATATCCGGGACATTCCCGAGAGGGCACTGAAGCTTTCTTT
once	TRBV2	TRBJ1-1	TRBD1	CASTHQQGANTEAFF	TGTGCCAGCACCCACCAACAGGGGGCAAACACTGAAGCTTTCTTT
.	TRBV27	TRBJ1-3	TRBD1	CATRRQGTSGNTIYF	TGTGCCACCAGACGACAGGGGACCTCTGGAAACACCATATATTTT
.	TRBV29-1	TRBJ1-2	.	CSVGVPPGYGYTF	TGCAGCGTCGGGGTCCCCCCCGGCTATGGCTACACCTTC
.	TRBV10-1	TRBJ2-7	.	CASSESTRGDYEQYF	TGCGCCAGCAGTGAGTCGACCAGGGGGGATTACGAGCAGTACTTC
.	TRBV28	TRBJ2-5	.	CASSLLPSQETQYF	TGTGCCAGCAGTTTATTGCCTAGTCAAGAGACCCAGTACTTC
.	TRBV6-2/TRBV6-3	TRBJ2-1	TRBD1	CASSALTGGEQFF	TGTGCCAGCAGCGCACTCACAGGGGGTGAGCAGTTCTTC
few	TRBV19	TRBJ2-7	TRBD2	CASSSGGRGIHEQYF	TGTGCCAGTAGTAGTGGCGGGAGGGGGATCCACGAGCAGTACTTC
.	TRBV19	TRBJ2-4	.	CASSTDSKNIQYF	TGTGCCAGTAGTACGGACAGTAAAAACATTCAGTACTTC
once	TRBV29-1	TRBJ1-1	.	CSVNDREAFF	TGCAGCGTTAATGACAGGGAAGCTTTCTTT
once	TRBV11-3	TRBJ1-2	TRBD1	CASSSIRDRNYGYTF	TGTGCCAGCAGCTCGATACGGGACAGGAACTATGGCTACACCTTC
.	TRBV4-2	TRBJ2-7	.	CASSQEYGNNYEQYF	TGTGCCAGCAGCCAAGAGTACGGGAACAACTACGAGCAGTACTTC
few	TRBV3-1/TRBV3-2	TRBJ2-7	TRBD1	CASSPGTGFYEQYF	TGTGCCAGCAGCCCCGGGACAGGGTTCTACGAGCAGTACTTC
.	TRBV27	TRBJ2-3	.	CASSSLQSTDTQYF	TGTGCCAGCAGTTCTCTGCAGAGCACAGATACGCAGTATTTT
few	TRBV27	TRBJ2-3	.	CASSLWTPRDTDTQYF	TGTGCCAGCAGTTTATGGACGCCCAGGGACACAGATACGCAGTATTTT
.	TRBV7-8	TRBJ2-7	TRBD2	CASTLRGGPYEQYF	TGTGCCAGCACCCTGCGGGGGGGCCCCTACGAGCAGTACTTC
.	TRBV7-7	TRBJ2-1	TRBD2	CASSSGLAGGNEQFF	TGTGCTAGCAGCTCCGGACTAGCGGGGGGCAATGAGCAGTTCTTC
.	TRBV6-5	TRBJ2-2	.	CASSYEVLVPGELFF	TGTGCCAGCAGTTACGAGGTTCTGGTCCCCGGGGAGCTGTTTTTT
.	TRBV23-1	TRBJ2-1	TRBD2	CARNPGVFSGRAFQFF	TGCGCCCGAAACCCGGGGGTCTTTAGCGGGAGGGCCTTCCAGTTCTTC
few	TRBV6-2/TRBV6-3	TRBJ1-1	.	CASSYYGGLNTEAFF	TGTGCCAGCAGTTATTACGGGGGGCTGAACACTGAAGCTTTCTTT
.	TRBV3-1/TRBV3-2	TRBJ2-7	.	CASSLLQSFYEQYF	TGTGCCAGCAGCCTCTTACAGTCTTTCTACGAGCAGTACTTC
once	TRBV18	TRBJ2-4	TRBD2	CASSPSGGAKNIQYF	TGTGCCAGCTCACCGAGCGGGGGTGCCAAAAACATTCAGTACTTC
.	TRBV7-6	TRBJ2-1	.	CASSLGLNEQFF	TGTGCCAGCAGCTTAGGGCTCAATGAGCAGTTCTTC
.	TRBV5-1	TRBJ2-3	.	CASSLPKGPRDTQYF	TGCGCCAGCAGCTTGCCCAAGGGGCCTAGAGATACGCAGTATTTT
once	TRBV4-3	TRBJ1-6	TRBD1	CASSQTGTNSPLHF	TGCGCCAGCAGCCAGACAGGGACTAATTCACCCCTCCACTTT
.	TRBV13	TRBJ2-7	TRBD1	CASSWTGIGEQYF	TGTGCCAGCAGCTGGACAGGGATTGGCGAGCAGTACTTC
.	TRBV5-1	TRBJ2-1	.	CASSLASLLTEQFF	TGCGCCAGCAGCTTGGCTAGTCTTTTGACGGAGCAGTTCTTC
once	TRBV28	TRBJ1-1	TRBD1	CASSRQGHMNTEAFF	TGTGCCAGCAGCCGACAGGGGCACATGAACACTGAAGCTTTCTTT
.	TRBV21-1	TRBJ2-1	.	CASSNPSPPSYNEQFF	TGTGCCAGCAGCAACCCTAGCCCACCATCCTACAATGAGCAGTTCTTC
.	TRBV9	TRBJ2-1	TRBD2	CASSSGYNEQFF	TGTGCCAGCAGTAGCGGGTACAATGAGCAGTTCTTC
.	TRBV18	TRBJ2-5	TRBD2	CASSPPGGSETQYF	TGTGCCAGCTCACCCCCCGGGGGGAGCGAGACCCAGTACTTC
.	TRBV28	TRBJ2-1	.	CASSPGRGNNEQFF	TGTGCCAGCAGTCCAGGGAGGGGGAATAATGAGCAGTTCTTC
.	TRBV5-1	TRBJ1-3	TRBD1	CASSTQPTGVGNTIYF	TGCGCCAGCAGCACGCAACCCACAGGGGTAGGAAACACCATATATTTT
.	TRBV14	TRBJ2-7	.	CASSQGRGEQYF	TGTGCCAGCAGCCAAGGGCGGGGCGAGCAGTACTTC
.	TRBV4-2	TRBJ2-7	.	CASSQELGGAAYEQYF	TGTGCCAGCAGCCAAGAGTTGGGGGGGGCGGCCTACGAGCAGTACTTC
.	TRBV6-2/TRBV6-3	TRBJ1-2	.	CASSPQGKVYYGYTF	TGTGCCAGCAGTCCCCAGGGTAAGGTGTACTATGGCTACACCTTC
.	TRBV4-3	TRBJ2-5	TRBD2	CASSQVWAGGPDQETQYF	TGCGCCAGCAGCCAAGTTTGGGCGGGAGGTCCGGATCAAGAGACCCAGTACTTC
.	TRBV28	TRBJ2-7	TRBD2	CASTLAGVPDEQYF	TGTGCCAGCACCCTAGCGGGAGTCCCGGACGAGCAGTACTTC
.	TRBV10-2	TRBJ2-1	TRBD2	CASMGSLLAGSYNEQFF	TGCGCCAGCATGGGGTCGCTACTAGCGGGATCCTACAATGAGCAGTTCTTC
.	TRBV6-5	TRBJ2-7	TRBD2	CASSFGGRTTYEQYF	TGTGCCAGCAGTTTTGGCGGGAGGACCACCTACGAGCAGTACTTC
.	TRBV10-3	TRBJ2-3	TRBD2	CAIRSSGNTDTQYF	TGTGCCATCAGGAGTAGCGGGAACACAGATACGCAGTATTTT
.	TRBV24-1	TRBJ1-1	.	CATSEGHLGTEAFF	TGTGCCACCAGTGAGGGCCACTTGGGCACTGAAGCTTTCTTT
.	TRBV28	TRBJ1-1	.	CASTLPGGNTEAFF	TGTGCCAGCACCCTCCCCGGGGGGAACACTGAAGCTTTCTTT
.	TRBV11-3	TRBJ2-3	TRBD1	CASSLQGADTQYF	TGTGCCAGCAGCTTACAGGGGGCAGATACGCAGTATTTT
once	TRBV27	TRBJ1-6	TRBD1	CASSRQGARDNSPLHF	TGTGCCAGCAGTAGACAGGGGGCGAGGGATAATTCACCCCTCCACTTT
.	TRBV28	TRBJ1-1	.	CASSLGQEAEAFF	TGTGCCAGCAGTTTAGGGCAGGAGGCTGAAGCTTTCTTT
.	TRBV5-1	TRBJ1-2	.	CASSLGREGVHGYTF	TGCGCCAGCAGCTTGGGCCGTGAGGGAGTGCATGGCTACACCTTC